The 6 T cell receptor beta chains below were found in one sample sequenced in a study of T cells in Graves' hyperthyroidism and ophthalmopathy (dated by TCRdb to about 2019). Libraries were constructed by multiplex PCR. The sequencer listed for this sample is Illumina HiSeq 2000. TCR beta CDR3 regions were amplified from RNA transcripts. The first round of RT-PCR for the TCR CDR3 was performed with the HTBI primer set and the Qiagen OneStep RT-PCR kit. TCRdb reanalyzed the raw reads on its own, using fastp at Q25 for trimming and MiXCR for clone calling, and kept in-frame beta chains. Identical CDR3 protein sequences are pooled into one entry, listed with their most common genes and DNA. The sample table shows under 450,000 distinct CDR3 sequences, and roughly 14% are seen once. 20% of the sample rests with the top ten. The sequenced sample consisted of blood. The source is a man younger than 40 with Graves' hyperthyroidism that later progressed to Graves' ophthalmopathy.

This clonotype appeared a few times. V is TRBV19 and J is TRBJ1-5; maybe TRBD1 (6 bases). CDR1 is LNHDA, CDR2 SQIVND, per germline (reference sequence). The V end lost 5 bases, the J end lost 6 bases, and 20 bases lay between the germline ends. This CDR3 comprises 16 residues. The CDR3, as DNA: TGTGCCAGTAGTTCCTTAACCAGGGGTTGGGGTCAGCCCCAGCATTTT. As protein: CASSSLTRGWGQPQHF.

In its sample, this clonotype was seen many times. This rearrangement joins TRBV6-6 to TRBJ2-7; a possible D gene is TRBD1 (6 bases). The germline CDR1 and CDR2 sequences are MNHNY and SVGAGI (reference sequence). Trimming shortened V by 2 bases and J by 3 bases, and 11 bases separated the two germline ends. The CDR3 has 14 residues. CDR3 loop: CASSYMDRVYEQYF. The CDR3 DNA reads TGTGCCAGCAGTTACATGGACAGAGTCTACGAGCAGTACTTC.

This clonotype has just a few counts. The chain recombines TRBV7-9 with TRBJ2-3; unclear D gene. Germline CDR1 is SEHNR and CDR2 is FQNEAQ (reference sequence). This CDR3 spans 13 amino acids. V was clipped by 5 bases and J by 0 bases, with 6 bases between them. CDR3 sequence: CASSTDSTDTQYF. Written as DNA, the CDR3 is TGTGCCAGCAGCACAGACAGCACAGATACGCAGTATTTT.

The chain employs TRBV3-1 and TRBJ2-2; 12 bases align to TRBD2. From germline, CDR1 is LGHDT and CDR2 YNNKEL (reference sequence). The trim removed 3 bases at V and 3 bases at J, leaving 5 bases unmatched. The CDR3 totals 17 residues. CDR3: CASSQHWTSGDTGELFF. CDR3 DNA: TGTGCCAGCAGCCAGCACTGGACTAGCGGGGACACCGGGGAGCTGTTTTTT.

At least ten counts were recorded for this clonotype. The J gene is TRBJ2-7, the V gene TRBV28; D not certain. This CDR3 contains 12 residues. V lost 5 bases, J lost 3 bases, and 8 bases lay in between. Per the germline V gene, CDR1 is MDHEN and CDR2 is SYDVKM. The CDR3 DNA reads TGTGCCAGCAGTGGACGGGTCTACGAGCAGTACTTC. Translation gives CASSGRVYEQYF.

The table lists this clonotype with a few counts. The chain joins TRBV6-2 or TRBV6-3 to TRBJ1-1; no definite D call. The CDR3 is made up of 15 amino acids. V was trimmed by 0 bases and J by 4 bases, leaving 12 bases between them. Germline V gene data show CDR1 as MNHEY and CDR2 as SVGEGT. In nucleotides, the CDR3 is TGTGCCAGCAGTTACTCAGTACCCCGGGGCACTGAAGCTTTCTTT. Its translation is CASSYSVPRGTEAFF.